Listed here are 29 T cell receptor beta chains from one sample, sequenced in a study of glioma-infiltrating T cells after dendritic cell vaccination. Time point: after dendritic cell vaccination, including at tumor progression/relapse. The repertoire was sequenced with immunoSEQ multiplex PCR; TCRdb's copy has only in-frame clones and lacks some. The profile shows tens of thousands of clones, roughly 85% of them singletons. The sample in question was blood, obtained after dendritic cell vaccination. The receptor source for this set is a human donor with glioblastoma.

This chain uses TRBV28 with TRBJ2-7; 9 bases are a match to TRBD2. The J segment lost 2 bases and the V segment lost 6 bases, leaving 14 bases of the junction unmatched. The CDR3 extends over 17 amino acids. CDR1 MDHEN and CDR2 SYDVKM come from the germline V gene. CDR3 nucleotide sequence: TGTGCCAGCAGCCAAGATTTGCTAGCGGGACCAACCTACGAGCAGTACTTC. Translation gives CASSQDLLAGPTYEQYF.

The chain combines TRBV29-1 with TRBJ1-2; 10 positions match TRBD1. Germline V gene lookup returns CDR1 SQVTM and CDR2 ANQGSEA. J was trimmed by 8 bases and V by 4 bases; bases with no gene match: 13. This CDR3 has 15 residues. CDR3 sequence reads: CSVGIPGQGSRGYTF. CDR3 in DNA: TGCAGCGTTGGGATACCGGGACAGGGGAGTAGGGGCTACACCTTC.

This CDR3 reads CASSRGTSGIEQYF. CDR3 sequence (DNA): TGTGCCAGCAGCCGTGGGACTAGCGGGATCGAGCAGTACTTC. V and J are TRBV4-2 and TRBJ2-7; 13 bases fit TRBD2. The CDR3 spans 14 residues. Germline CDR1 LGHNA, CDR2 YNFKEQ. The V segment lost 4 bases and the J segment 6 bases; nucleotides outside the gene matches: 3.

The V and J genes are TRBV10-3 and TRBJ1-5; TRBD1 matches 7 bases. This CDR3 is built from 15 residues. Per the germline V gene, CDR1 is ENHRY and CDR2 is SYGVKD. Trimming at V came to 2 bases and at J to 6 bases, leaving 7 bases not matched to a gene. Here the CDR3 DNA reads TGTGCCATCAGTGAGGAGACAGGGTTGGGTCAGCCCCAGCATTTT. It translates to CAISEETGLGQPQHF.

As regards this clone: A read error may produce the germline difference seen at one junction end. This chain uses TRBV9 with TRBJ2-3, with 11 bases aligning to TRBD2. The germline V gene has CDR1 SGDLS and CDR2 YYNGEE. The CDR3 extends over 13 amino acids. The CDR3 reads CASSGGGADTQYF. The CDR3 region has the DNA TGTGCCAGTAGCGGGGGGGGCGCCGATACGCAGTATTTT.

The chain couples TRBV11-1 to TRBJ2-1; 7 nucleotides match TRBD1. This CDR3 is 15 amino acids long. V shed 2 bases, J shed 9 bases, and the junction held 10 bases outside the gene matches. Germline V CDR1 and CDR2: SGHAT, FQDESV (reference sequence). In DNA form, the CDR3 reads TGTGCCAGCAGCTTACCCGGGACAGACACGGGTGAGCAGTTCTTC. Amino acids: CASSLPGTDTGEQFF.

The table lists this clone with a count of one. The chain couples TRBV5-6 to TRBJ1-5; tentatively, D is TRBD1 (6 bases). The CDR3 is 17 amino acids. V lost 3 bases and J lost 1, with 17 bases in between. Germline CDR1 is SGHDT and CDR2 is YYEEEE. The CDR3 spells CASSSWGGAGSNQPQHF. In nucleotides, the CDR3 is TGTGCCAGCAGCTCCTGGGGGGGCGCAGGAAGCAATCAGCCCCAGCATTTT. The full variable domain, rest sourced from reference TRBV5-6 and TRBJ1-5, is DAGVTQSPTHLIKTRGQQVTLRCSPKSGHDTVSWYQQALGQGPQFIFQYYEEEERQRGNFPDRFSGHQFPNYSSELNVNALLLGDSALYLCASSSWGGAGSNQPQHFGDGTRLSIL.

This clone came up once. The chain links TRBV5-1 to TRBJ2-1; tentatively, D is TRBD1 (6 bases). V lost 3 bases and J 1 base, leaving 11 bases between the germline ends. CDR1 is SGHRS, CDR2 YFSETQ, per germline. The CDR3 spans 15 residues. CDR3 DNA sequence: TGCGCCAGCAGCTCCACCGGGACATCCTACAATGAGCAGTTCTTC. It codes for CASSSTGTSYNEQFF.

This sequence joins TRBV5-1 and TRBJ2-2; the match to TRBD2 covers 11 bases. Looked up from germline, CDR1 is SGHRS and CDR2 is YFSETQ. V lost 1 base to trimming and J lost 1 base; unmatched junction nucleotides: 6. The CDR3 covers 18 residues. In DNA, the CDR3 is TGCGCCAGCAGCTTGACGGCTAGCGGGAGGAGGAACACCGGGGAGCTGTTTTTT. Encoded protein: CASSLTASGRRNTGELFF.

This sequence joins TRBV9 and TRBJ2-3; D possibly corresponds to TRBD2 (5 bases). The CDR3 length is 16 residues. V was cut by 6 bases and J by 0 bases, with 17 bases left in between. CDR1 SGDLS and CDR2 YYNGEE come from the germline V gene. This CDR3 is CASTTTGVTSTDTQYF. The CDR3, as DNA: TGTGCCAGCACCACTACCGGGGTAACTAGCACAGATACGCAGTATTTT.

This chain connects TRBV9 to TRBJ1-6, with D unresolved. From germline, CDR1 is SGDLS and CDR2 YYNGEE. V lost 0 bases, J lost 5 bases, and 6 bases lay in between. The length of the CDR3 is 14 residues. CDR3 amino acids: CASSVGQDNSPLHF. CDR3 nucleotides: TGTGCCAGCAGCGTAGGGCAGGATAATTCACCCCTCCACTTT.

V usage is TRBV15 and J usage is TRBJ1-5; 7 bases are shared with TRBD1. The trim removed 3 bases at V and 2 bases at J, leaving 7 bases unmatched. The CDR3 contains 16 residues. Germline V lookup: CDR1 LNHNV, CDR2 YYDKDF (reference sequence). CDR3 nucleotides: TGTGCCACCAGCAGGGCTACAGGGGTCGGCAATCAGCCCCAGCATTTT. This gives the protein CATSRATGVGNQPQHF.

V gene TRBV6-5 combines with J gene TRBJ1-2, with 9 bases that match TRBD1. The germline V gene has CDR1 MNHEY and CDR2 SVGAGI. The CDR3 has 15 residues. Trimming at V came to 3 bases and at J to 5 bases, leaving 7 bases not matched to a gene. The DNA for the CDR3 is TGTGCCAGCAGTTATTTAAGGACAGGGGAATATGGCTACACCTTC. Protein product: CASSYLRTGEYGYTF.

The chain joins TRBV4-1 to TRBJ2-7; D is possibly TRBD1 (6 bases). Trimming left V 3 bases short and J 1 base short, with 7 bases between. Germline V CDR1 and CDR2: MGHRA, YSYEKL. The CDR3 runs 13 residues. CDR3 DNA: TGCGCCAGCAGCCAGCAGGGGTCCTACGAGCAGTACTTC. Its protein is CASSQQGSYEQYF.

The chain links TRBV5-1 to TRBJ1-4, with 8 positions matching TRBD1. The CDR3 contains 14 residues. Losses at the gene ends were 8 bases for V and 8 bases for J; bases not matched to a gene: 11. Germline V gene lookup returns CDR1 SGHRS and CDR2 YFSETQ. CDR3 sequence reads: CASTGGGLIEKLFF. DNA for the CDR3: TGCGCCAGTACAGGGGGGGGGTTGATCGAAAAACTGTTTTTT.

This chain links TRBV4-1 with TRBJ2-1, with TRBD2 identical over 11 bases. The CDR3 extends over 16 amino acids. V lost 6 bases to trimming and J lost 5 bases; unmatched junction nucleotides: 9. The V gene's germline CDR1 is MGHRA and CDR2 YSYEKL. CDR3 sequence: CASRDPSGRSDNEQFF. The CDR3 region has the DNA TGCGCCAGCAGGGACCCTAGCGGGAGGTCAGACAATGAGCAGTTCTTC.

The chain recombines TRBV19 with TRBJ2-1; TRBD2 agrees at 12 bases. Germline V gene lookup returns CDR1 LNHDA and CDR2 SQIVND (reference sequence). The CDR3 contains 17 residues. V lost 3 bases and J lost 7; bases outside the gene matches: 10. The CDR3 region has the DNA TGTGCCAGTAGTATTTTGGCTAGCGGGAGGGCTGGGAATGAGCAGTTCTTC. Its translation: CASSILASGRAGNEQFF.

Here the CDR3 reads CARSKPGGTNTGELFF. For the CDR3, the DNA is TGTGCCAGAAGCAAACCAGGGGGTACAAACACCGGGGAGCTGTTTTTT. The chain uses TRBV5-3 and TRBJ2-2; TRBD1 matches at 7 bases. TRBV5-3 carries the ORF label, with uncertain function. With 4 bases clipped from V and 2 bases from J, the junction kept 8 bases outside the gene matches. The CDR3 covers 16 residues.

The gene calls are TRBV7-3 and TRBJ1-1; 12 bases map to TRBD1. CDR3 length: 16 residues. Looked up from germline, CDR1 is SGHTA and CDR2 is FQGTGA. V was pared by 4 bases and J by 4 bases, with 7 bases of the junction left unmatched. Here the CDR3 reads CASSSGTGGEGTEAFF. The CDR3 DNA is TGTGCCAGCAGCTCCGGGACAGGGGGCGAGGGCACTGAAGCTTTCTTT. Combining the CDR3 with reference TRBV7-3 and TRBJ1-1 gives the whole variable domain GAGVSQTPSNKVTEKGKYVELRCDPISGHTALYWYRQSLGQGPEFLIYFQGTGAADDSGLPNDRFFAVRPEGSVSTLKIQRTERGDSAVYLCASSSGTGGEGTEAFFGQGTRLTVV.

This chain connects TRBV6-5 to TRBJ1-3, with D perhaps matching TRBD1 (5 bases). Deletions cut 3 bases from V and 4 bases from J, with 13 bases between. Germline-derived CDR1 and CDR2 are MNHEY and SVGAGI. The CDR3 has 15 amino acids. The CDR3 here is CASSYGGNLGNTIYF. The CDR3 DNA sequence: TGTGCCAGCAGTTATGGGGGGAACTTGGGAAACACCATATATTTT.

The sample holds a few counts of this clone. CDR3 in DNA: TGTGCCAGCAGCAGGACAGTGGGCTCCTACAATGAGCAGTTCTTC. It specifies CASSRTVGSYNEQFF. The rearrangement links TRBV11-1 to TRBJ2-1; a possible D gene is TRBD1 (6 bases). The CDR3 is 15 amino acids. Germline V gives CDR1 SGHAT, CDR2 FQDESV (reference sequence). V lost 5 bases, J lost 0 bases, and 11 bases lay in between.

The rearrangement links TRBV25-1 to TRBJ2-7, with D tentatively TRBD2 (5 bases). The CDR3 extends over 16 amino acids. Germline V CDR1 and CDR2: MGHDK, SYGVNS. V was shortened by 1 base and J by 0 bases, with 13 bases between the two germline ends. The CDR3 nucleotides read TGTGCCAGCAGTGAATTGGGTCCCGGGGTCTCCTACGAGCAGTACTTC. This encodes CASSELGPGVSYEQYF.

The rearrangement uses TRBV28 and TRBJ1-2, with TRBD1 matching 9 bases. The CDR3 runs to 14 residues. Germline assignment: CDR1 MDHEN and CDR2 SYDVKM. V lost 4 bases and J lost 8; bases outside the gene matches: 8. CDR3 residues: CASSSTGGAEGYTF. The CDR3 DNA follows: TGTGCCAGCAGTTCAACAGGGGGCGCGGAAGGCTACACCTTC.

This clone was detected only once. V is TRBV7-2 and J is TRBJ2-3; 10 bases fit TRBD2. Trimming cost V 5 bases and J 2 bases; bases outside gene matches: 7. CDR1 and CDR2 (germline): SGHTA, FQGNSA. The CDR3 sequence is 16 residues long. In DNA, the CDR3 is TGTGCCAGCAGCCCTCTAGCGGGAGCTTTCACAGATACGCAGTATTTT. Translation: CASSPLAGAFTDTQYF. Filled out from reference TRBV7-2 and TRBJ2-3, the complete variable domain reads GAGVSQSPSNKVTEKGKDVELRCDPISGHTALYWYRQSLGQGLEFLIYFQGNSAPDKSGLPSDRFSAERTGGSVSTLTIQRTQQEDSAVYLCASSPLAGAFTDTQYFGPGTRLTVL.

The chain uses TRBV7-9 and TRBJ2-5, with D maybe TRBD1 (6 bases). The CDR3 contains 17 residues. Per the germline V gene, CDR1 is SEHNR and CDR2 is FQNEAQ (reference sequence). Trimming shortened V by 5 bases and J by 1 base, and 20 bases separated the two germline ends. CDR3 in DNA: TGTGCCAGCAGCCCCAGGACAGTGCTTCTCTCCCAAGAGACCCAGTACTTC. Residues: CASSPRTVLLSQETQYF. Variable domain in full (rest from reference TRBV7-9 and TRBJ2-5): DTGVSQNPRHKITKRGQNVTFRCDPISEHNRLYWYRQTLGQGPEFLTYFQNEAQLEKSRLLSDRFSAERPKGSFSTLEIQRTEQGDSAMYLCASSPRTVLLSQETQYFGPGTRLLVL.

The gene calls are TRBV4-1 and TRBJ2-3; D is perhaps TRBD2 (6 bases). V dropped 1 base and J dropped 7 bases, with 21 bases sitting between them. Germline V gives CDR1 MGHRA, CDR2 YSYEKL. This CDR3 has 17 amino acids. CDR3 nucleotides: TGCGCCAGCAGCCAAGTTGGGGGGACTCAAAGGTCATATACGCAGTATTTT. Its protein is CASSQVGGTQRSYTQYF.

This chain uses TRBV19 with TRBJ2-5; D gene uncertain. V lost 5 bases to trimming and J lost 4 bases, with 8 bases between them. CDR1 and CDR2 from the germline V gene are LNHDA and SQIVND (reference sequence). This CDR3 spans 12 amino acids. The CDR3 loop reads CASSLTGETQYF. The CDR3 nucleotides read TGTGCCAGTAGTCTTACCGGAGAGACCCAGTACTTC. Full variable domain (missing parts from reference TRBV19 and TRBJ2-5): DGGITQSPKYLFRKEGQNVTLSCEQNLNHDAMYWYRQDPGQGLRLIYYSQIVNDFQKGDIAEGYSVSREKKESFPLTVTSAQKNPTAFYLCASSLTGETQYFGPGTRLLVL.

The V gene is TRBV6-4, the J gene TRBJ2-1; TRBD2 might be the D (6 bases). CDR1 is MRHNA, CDR2 SNTAGT, per germline. The V and J ends lost 3 bases and 2 bases respectively, with 14 bases between them. CDR3 length: 16 amino acids. The CDR3 coding sequence is TGTGCCAGCAGTGAGGAGGGCCACCCCACCTACAATGAGCAGTTCTTC. Encoded protein: CASSEEGHPTYNEQFF.

With respect to this clone: Other DNA sequences within the sample encode an identical CDR3. This chain uses TRBV19 with TRBJ1-5; 9 nucleotides line up with TRBD1. V was clipped by 1 base and J by 2 bases; unmatched bases: 0. CDR1 LNHDA and CDR2 SQIVND come from the germline V gene (reference sequence). The CDR3 covers 15 residues. The CDR3: CASSIGDRGNQPQHF. Written as DNA, the CDR3 is TGTGCCAGTAGTATAGGGGACAGGGGCAATCAGCCCCAGCATTTT.